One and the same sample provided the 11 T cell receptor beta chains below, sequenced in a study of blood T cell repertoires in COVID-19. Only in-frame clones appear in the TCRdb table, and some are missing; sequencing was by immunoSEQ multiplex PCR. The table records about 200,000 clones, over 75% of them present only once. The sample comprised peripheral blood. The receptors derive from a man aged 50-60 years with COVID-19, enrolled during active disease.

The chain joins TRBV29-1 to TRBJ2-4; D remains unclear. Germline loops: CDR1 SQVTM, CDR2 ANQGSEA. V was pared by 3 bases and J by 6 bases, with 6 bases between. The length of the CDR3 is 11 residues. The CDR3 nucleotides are TGCAGCGTTGACGCAGGAAACATTCAGTACTTC. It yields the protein CSVDAGNIQYF.

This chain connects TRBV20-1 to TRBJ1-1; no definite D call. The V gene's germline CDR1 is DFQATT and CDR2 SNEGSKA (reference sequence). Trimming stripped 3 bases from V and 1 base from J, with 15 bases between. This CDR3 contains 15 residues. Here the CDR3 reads CSASKPGPRNTEAFF. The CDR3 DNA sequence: TGCAGTGCTAGTAAACCGGGTCCACGGAACACTGAAGCTTTCTTT.

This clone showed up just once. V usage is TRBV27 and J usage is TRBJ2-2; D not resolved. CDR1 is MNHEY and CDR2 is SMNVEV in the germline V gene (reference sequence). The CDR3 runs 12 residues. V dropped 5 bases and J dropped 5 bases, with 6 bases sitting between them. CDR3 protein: CASSRQTGELFF. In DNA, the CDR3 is TGTGCCAGCAGTCGTCAGACCGGGGAGCTGTTTTTT.

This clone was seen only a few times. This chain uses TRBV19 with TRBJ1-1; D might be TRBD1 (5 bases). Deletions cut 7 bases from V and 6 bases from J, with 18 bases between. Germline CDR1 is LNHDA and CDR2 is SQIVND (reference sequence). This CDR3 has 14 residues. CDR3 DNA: TGTGCCAGTACCCCCGCCGGGGGGTCGGCTGAAGCTTTCTTT. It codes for CASTPAGGSAEAFF.

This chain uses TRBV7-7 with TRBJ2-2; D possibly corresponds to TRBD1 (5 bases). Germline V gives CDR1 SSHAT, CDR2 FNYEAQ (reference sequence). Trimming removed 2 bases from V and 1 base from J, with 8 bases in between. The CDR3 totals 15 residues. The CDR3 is CASSLLGQNTGELFF. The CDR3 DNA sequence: TGTGCCAGCAGCTTATTGGGGCAGAACACCGGGGAGCTGTTTTTT. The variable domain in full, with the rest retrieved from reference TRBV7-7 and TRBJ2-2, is GAGVSQSPRYKVTKRGQDVTLRCDPISSHATLYWYQQALGQGPEFLTYFNYEAQPDKSGLPSDRFSAERPEGSISTLTIQRTEQRDSAMYRCASSLLGQNTGELFFGEGSRLTVL.

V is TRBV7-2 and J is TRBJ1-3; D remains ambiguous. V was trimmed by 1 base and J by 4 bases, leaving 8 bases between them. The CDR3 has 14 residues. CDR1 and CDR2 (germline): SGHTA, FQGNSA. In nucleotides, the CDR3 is TGTGCCAGCAGCTTAGGAGAGGGCGGAAACACCATATATTTT. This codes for CASSLGEGGNTIYF.

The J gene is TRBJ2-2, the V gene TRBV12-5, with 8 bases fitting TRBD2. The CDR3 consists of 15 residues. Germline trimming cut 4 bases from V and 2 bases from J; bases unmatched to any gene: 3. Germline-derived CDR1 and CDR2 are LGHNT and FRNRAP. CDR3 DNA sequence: TGTGCTAGTGGTTATAGCGGGACCAACACCGGGGAGCTGTTTTTT. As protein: CASGYSGTNTGELFF.

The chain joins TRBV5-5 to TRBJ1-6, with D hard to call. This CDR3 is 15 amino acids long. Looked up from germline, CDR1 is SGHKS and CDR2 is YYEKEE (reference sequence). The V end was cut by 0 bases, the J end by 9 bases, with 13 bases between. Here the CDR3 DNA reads TGTGCCAGCAGCTTGGAGCCACTCCGGGGTTCACCCCTCCACTTT. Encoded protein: CASSLEPLRGSPLHF.

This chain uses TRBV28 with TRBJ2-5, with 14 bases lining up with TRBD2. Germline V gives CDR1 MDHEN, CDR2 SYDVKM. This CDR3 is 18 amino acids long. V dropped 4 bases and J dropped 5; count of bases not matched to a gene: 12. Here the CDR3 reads CASSWMTSGGEVRETQYF. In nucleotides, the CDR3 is TGTGCCAGCAGTTGGATGACTAGCGGGGGGGAGGTGCGGGAGACCCAGTACTTC.

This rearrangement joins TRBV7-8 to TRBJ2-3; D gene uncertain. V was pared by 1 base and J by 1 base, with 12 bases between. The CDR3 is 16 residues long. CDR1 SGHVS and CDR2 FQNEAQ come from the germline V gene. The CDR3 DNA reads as TGTGCCAGCAGCTTAGATACCGGAGCCCGCACAGATACGCAGTATTTT. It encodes CASSLDTGARTDTQYF.

The chain's CDR3 is CASSSGTAGYEQYF. The CDR3 coding sequence is TGTGCCAGCAGCTCAGGCACCGCAGGCTACGAGCAGTACTTC. This chain links TRBV7-9 with TRBJ2-7; D is uncertain. The CDR3 is made up of 14 amino acids. Trimming took off 4 bases at V and 3 bases at J, with 13 bases between the two ends. The germline V gene encodes CDR1 SEHNR and CDR2 FQNEAQ (reference sequence).